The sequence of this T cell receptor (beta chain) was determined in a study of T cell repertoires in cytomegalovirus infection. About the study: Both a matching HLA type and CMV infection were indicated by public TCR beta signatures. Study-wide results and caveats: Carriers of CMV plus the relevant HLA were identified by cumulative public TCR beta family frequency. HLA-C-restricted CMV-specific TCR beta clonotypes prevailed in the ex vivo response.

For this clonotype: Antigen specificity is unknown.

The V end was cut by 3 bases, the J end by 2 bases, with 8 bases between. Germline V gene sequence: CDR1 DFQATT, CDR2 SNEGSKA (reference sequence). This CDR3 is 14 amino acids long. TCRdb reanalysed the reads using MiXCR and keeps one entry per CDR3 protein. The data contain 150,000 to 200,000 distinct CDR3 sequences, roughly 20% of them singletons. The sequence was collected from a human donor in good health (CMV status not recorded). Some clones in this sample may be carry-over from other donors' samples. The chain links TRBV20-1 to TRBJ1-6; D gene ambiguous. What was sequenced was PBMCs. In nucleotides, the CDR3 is TGCAGTGCTAGGGCGGGGACCTATAATTCACCCCTCCACTTT. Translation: CSARAGTYNSPLHF.